This passage covers 17 T cell receptor beta chains from one sample sequenced in a study of cytomegalovirus exposure and HLA in healthy donors. Primers included in the PCR were 60 Vbeta and 13 Jbeta primers. Only in-frame clones appear in the TCRdb table, and some are missing; sequencing was by immunoSEQ multiplex PCR. The sample carries some 150,000 clones, approximately 90% recorded once. Material: PBMCs. These receptors were collected from a woman between 25 and 40 years old in good health and CMV-seronegative.

V and J are TRBV18 and TRBJ2-1, with TRBD2 identical over 10 bases. J lost 5 bases, V lost 0 bases, and 4 bases had no gene match. Germline V CDR1 and CDR2: KGHSH, LQKENI. This CDR3 has 16 residues. CDR3 coding DNA: TGTGCCAGCTCACCACCGGTAGCGGGGGGTCACAATGAGCAGTTCTTC. It yields the protein CASSPPVAGGHNEQFF.

The chain links TRBV7-2 to TRBJ1-2, with TRBD1 matching over 7 bases. The CDR3 spans 14 residues. Trimming took 4 bases from V and 8 from J; bases not matched to a gene: 10. Per the germline V gene, CDR1 is SGHTA and CDR2 is FQGNSA. The CDR3 nucleotides are TGTGCCAGCAGCTCCTACCGACAGGGACTGGGCTACACCTTC. Translating gives CASSSYRQGLGYTF.

CDR3 in DNA: TGCGCCAGCAGTCGAGGACAGGGACATGAAAAACTGTTTTTT. Amino acids: CASSRGQGHEKLFF. V and J are TRBV23-1 and TRBJ1-4; 8 bases are a match to TRBD1. TRBV23-1 is given ORF status, its function remaining uncertain. Trimming removed 4 bases from V and 6 bases from J; junction bases left unmatched: 4. The length of the CDR3 is 14 residues.

J is TRBJ2-7 and V is TRBV2; 7 bases line up with TRBD1. The CDR3 runs 15 residues. CDR1 is SNHLY and CDR2 is FYNNEI in the germline V gene. With 9 bases clipped from V and 3 bases from J, the junction kept 14 bases outside the gene matches. The CDR3 reads CASQGVSFPYYEQYF. For the CDR3, the DNA is TGTGCCAGTCAGGGGGTCAGCTTTCCGTACTACGAGCAGTACTTC.

This chain uses TRBV4-3 with TRBJ2-5; 9 nucleotides match TRBD2. V trimming: 4 bases; J trimming: 5 bases; junction bases outside the gene matches: 17. Germline CDR1 LGHNA, CDR2 YSLEER. The CDR3 spans 18 residues. The CDR3 DNA reads TGCGCCAGCAGCCGACTCCTGGGGGGAGCGGGGGGCGGGGAGACCCAGTACTTC. It specifies CASSRLLGGAGGGETQYF.

The rearrangement uses TRBV4-1 and TRBJ2-7, with 10 bases matching TRBD2. CDR3 length: 15 residues. V gave up 3 bases and J gave up 0 bases; unmatched junction bases: 2. Germline CDR1 is MGHRA and CDR2 is YSYEKL. The CDR3 region has the DNA TGCGCCAGCAGCCAGACTAGCGGGTCCTCCTACGAGCAGTACTTC. This codes for CASSQTSGSSYEQYF.

This sequence joins TRBV28 and TRBJ2-6; weak D call: TRBD2 (6 bases). This CDR3 is 18 amino acids long. Deletions cut 6 bases from V and 0 bases from J, with 18 bases between. In germline, CDR1 is MDHEN, CDR2 SYDVKM. DNA for the CDR3: TGTGCCAGCAGCCCGGGAGCGACTCCTCTCTCTGGGGCCAACGTCCTGACTTTC. It yields the protein CASSPGATPLSGANVLTF.

A single count supports this clone. V gene TRBV2 combines with J gene TRBJ2-7; D is possibly TRBD1 (6 bases). Germline V CDR1 and CDR2: SNHLY, FYNNEI. The CDR3 extends over 15 amino acids. The V and J ends lost 5 bases and 3 bases respectively, with 17 bases between them. CDR3 nucleotides: TGTGCCAGCAGTTCTTACGGGACACGATACTACGAGCAGTACTTC. Translation: CASSSYGTRYYEQYF.

Here the CDR3 reads CASSYLGGTEAFF. The CDR3 nucleotides are TGTGCCAGTAGTTATTTAGGGGGCACTGAAGCTTTCTTT. The rearrangement links TRBV19 to TRBJ1-1; possible D gene TRBD1, 6 bases. The ends were cut back, 5 bases at V and 4 bases at J, with 11 bases in the middle. Germline assignment: CDR1 LNHDA and CDR2 SQIVND (reference sequence). This CDR3 contains 13 residues.

This chain connects TRBV7-9 to TRBJ1-3; 10 bases are shared with TRBD1. Germline trimming cut 5 bases from V and 4 bases from J; bases unmatched to any gene: 5. Germline CDR1 SEHNR, CDR2 FQNEAQ (reference sequence). The CDR3 covers 15 residues. CDR3 amino acids: CASSPGQGRGNTIYF. CDR3 DNA: TGTGCCAGCAGCCCGGGACAGGGGCGAGGAAACACCATATATTTT.

The rearrangement uses TRBV27 and TRBJ1-5, with 10 nucleotides matching TRBD1. Germline assignment: CDR1 MNHEY and CDR2 SMNVEV (reference sequence). V was clipped by 4 bases and J by 5 bases; unmatched bases: 5. This CDR3 is built from 15 residues. The CDR3 sequence: CASSSGQGEYQPQHF. The CDR3 region has the DNA TGTGCCAGCAGTTCCGGACAGGGGGAGTATCAGCCCCAGCATTTT.

The chain uses TRBV19 and TRBJ1-5, with TRBD1 as a possible D gene (6 bases). The CDR3 is 13 residues long. CDR1 and CDR2 from the germline V gene are LNHDA and SQIVND (reference sequence). V was shortened by 7 bases and J by 7 bases, with 14 bases between the two germline ends. The CDR3, as DNA: TGTGCCAGTATTGAACAGGGTACGCAGCCCCAGCATTTT. Amino acids: CASIEQGTQPQHF.

The chain is built from TRBV30 and TRBJ1-6, with TRBD1 matching over 7 bases. The CDR3 consists of 13 residues. Germline V lookup: CDR1 GTSNPN, CDR2 SVGIG (reference sequence). V shed 5 bases and J 7 bases; nucleotides not matched to a gene: 5. The CDR3 DNA reads TGTGCCTGGGGGGGACAGACAAATTCACCCCTCCACTTT. Its protein is CAWGGQTNSPLHF.

The chain recombines TRBV2 with TRBJ1-4, with 9 bases aligning to TRBD1. Germline values: CDR1 SNHLY, CDR2 FYNNEI. V shed 6 bases, J shed 0 bases, and the junction held 2 bases outside the gene matches. This CDR3 region has 15 residues. This chain's CDR3 is CASRGTGTTNEKLFF. The CDR3 DNA reads as TGTGCCAGCAGAGGGACAGGGACAACTAATGAAAAACTGTTTTTT.

The rearrangement links TRBV18 to TRBJ1-3, with 7 bases aligning to TRBD1. The J segment lost 11 bases and the V segment lost 3 bases, leaving 13 bases of the junction unmatched. This CDR3 is 15 amino acids long. The germline CDR1 and CDR2 sequences are KGHSH and LQKENI. CDR3 sequence reads: CASSPRDRETGSIYF. CDR3 in DNA: TGTGCCAGCTCACCCCGGGACAGAGAGACGGGCTCCATATATTTT.

The chain uses TRBV5-6 and TRBJ1-4; TRBD1 is a possible D gene (5 bases). Trimming left V 0 bases short and J 1 base short, with 10 bases between. The CDR3 covers 16 residues. Germline V gives CDR1 SGHDT, CDR2 YYEEEE. The CDR3 region is CASSLAGGGTNEKLFF. The CDR3 coding sequence is TGTGCCAGCAGCTTGGCCGGGGGGGGAACTAATGAAAAACTGTTTTTT. Combining the CDR3 with reference TRBV5-6 and TRBJ1-4 gives the whole variable domain DAGVTQSPTHLIKTRGQQVTLRCSPKSGHDTVSWYQQALGQGPQFIFQYYEEEERQRGNFPDRFSGHQFPNYSSELNVNALLLGDSALYLCASSLAGGGTNEKLFFGSGTQLSVL.

This rearrangement joins TRBV19 to TRBJ1-5; 11 bases map to TRBD1. Germline CDR1 and CDR2: LNHDA and SQIVND (reference sequence). This CDR3 is 15 amino acids long. The J segment lost 4 bases and the V segment lost 7 bases, leaving 6 bases of the junction unmatched. The CDR3 DNA follows: TGTGCCAGTAAGTCCGGGACAGGGGGTAATCAGCCCCAGCATTTT. Translated: CASKSGTGGNQPQHF.